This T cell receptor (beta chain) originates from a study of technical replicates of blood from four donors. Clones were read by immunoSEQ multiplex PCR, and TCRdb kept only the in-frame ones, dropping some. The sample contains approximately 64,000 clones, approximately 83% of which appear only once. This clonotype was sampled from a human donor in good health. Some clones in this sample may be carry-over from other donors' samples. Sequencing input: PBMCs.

For the CDR3, the DNA is TGTGCCAGCAGTTTAGGGACTATGCTATCGAACACTGAAGCTTTCTTT. Translating gives CASSLGTMLSNTEAFF. This chain links TRBV27 with TRBJ1-1; D is possibly TRBD1 (5 bases). Looked up from germline, CDR1 is MNHEY and CDR2 is SMNVEV (reference sequence). V lost 2 bases and J lost 1, with 14 bases in between. The CDR3 runs to 16 residues.